The TCR beta chain under discussion was sequenced for a study of regulatory T cells in long-lasting Graves disease. Time point denoted: newly diagnosed GD, antithyroid drugs for less than 3 months. Generation of the TCR library employed RNA extracted from PBMCs. In Xi'an, China, an endocrinology department was the source of patients. Sequencing libraries for TCR beta were prepared with iRepertoire HTBI primers and Arm-PCR of CDR3 regions. Via MiXCR, TCRdb re-called the multiplex PCR reads, giving one row per CDR3 protein. The repertoire holds hundreds of thousands of distinct CDR3 sequences, with 16% as singletons. This clonotype was observed many times. With 5 bases clipped from V and 3 bases from J, the junction kept 5 bases outside the gene matches. The CDR3 is 14 residues long. Germline V CDR1 and CDR2: MNHNS, SASEGT. The same sample was also studied in work on T cells in Graves' hyperthyroidism and ophthalmopathy.

The sample was peripheral blood mononuclear cells (PBMCs), taken at new diagnosis, from a patient treated with antithyroid drugs. This receptor was obtained from a woman younger than 45 with Graves disease. The chain links TRBV6-1 to TRBJ2-7; 9 nucleotides match TRBD1. The CDR3 spells CASSTGTGYYEQYF. CDR3 DNA sequence: TGTGCCAGCAGTACCGGGACAGGGTACTACGAGCAGTACTTC.